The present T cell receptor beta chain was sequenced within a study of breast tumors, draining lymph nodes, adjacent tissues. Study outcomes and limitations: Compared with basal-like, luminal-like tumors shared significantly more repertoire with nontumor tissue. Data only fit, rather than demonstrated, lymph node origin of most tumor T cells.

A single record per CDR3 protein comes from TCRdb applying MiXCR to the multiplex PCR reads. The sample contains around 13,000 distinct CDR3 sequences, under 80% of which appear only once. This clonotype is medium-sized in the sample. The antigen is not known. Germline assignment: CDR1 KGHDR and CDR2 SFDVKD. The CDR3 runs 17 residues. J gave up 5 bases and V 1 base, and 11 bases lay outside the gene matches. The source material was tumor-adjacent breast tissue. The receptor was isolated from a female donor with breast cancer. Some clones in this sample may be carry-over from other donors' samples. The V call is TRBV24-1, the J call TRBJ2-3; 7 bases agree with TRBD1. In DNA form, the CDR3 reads TGTGCCACCAGTGATTTCGGGCAAGAGGGGGCCGGAGATACGCAGTATTTT. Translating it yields CATSDFGQEGAGDTQYF.